The clone carrying this TCR beta chain occurred a few times. This specimen comes from a study of shared clonotypes between healthy human individuals. The CDR3 sequence is 15 residues long. J was trimmed by 3 bases and V by 3 bases; bases with no gene match: 3. Germline-derived CDR1 and CDR2 are SGHTS and YDEGEE. The repertoire was sequenced with immunoSEQ multiplex PCR; TCRdb's copy has only in-frame clones and lacks some. This table has some 680,000 clones, approximately 73% appearing once. The receptor's source is a woman aged 30 to 39 in good health. The V call is TRBV5-8, the J call TRBJ2-2; 9 nucleotides line up with TRBD2. Sequenced sample: memory CD4+ T cells sorted from blood. Subset meaning: CD45RA-negative fraction. The CDR3 is CASSWGTSHTGELFF. The CDR3 nucleotides are TGTGCCAGCAGCTGGGGGACTAGCCACACCGGGGAGCTGTTTTTT.